These 15 T cell receptor beta chains originate from one sample sequenced in a study of shared clonotypes between healthy human individuals. Data came from immunoSEQ multiplex PCR; TCRdb stores just in-frame clones and leaves some out. The table shows about a million clones, with 60% to 80% occurring only once. The sequenced sample was memory CD4+ T cells sorted from blood. Regarding subset: CD45RA-negative fraction. These receptors were obtained from a man aged 18 to 30 in good health.

J is TRBJ2-1 and V is TRBV5-4, with 12 bases that match TRBD2. With 4 bases clipped from V and 1 base from J, the junction kept 3 bases outside the gene matches. In germline, CDR1 is SGHNT, CDR2 YYREEE (reference sequence). This CDR3 contains 16 residues. The DNA of the CDR3 is TGTGCCAGCAGCAAAGGGACTAGCGGGTCCTACAATGAGCAGTTCTTC. Translation gives CASSKGTSGSYNEQFF.

The chain couples TRBV7-2 to TRBJ2-3, with D perhaps matching TRBD1 (6 bases). Between the trimmed V and J ends, which lost 4 bases and 1 base, there was a span of 12 bases. CDR1 SGHTA and CDR2 FQGNSA come from the germline V gene. The CDR3 has 15 residues. The DNA of the CDR3 is TGTGCCAGCAGCTATGGACAGTACCGCACAGATACGCAGTATTTT. It is translated as CASSYGQYRTDTQYF.

The sample holds a few counts of this clone. This chain uses TRBV5-6 with TRBJ1-6, with unresolved D. Germline CDR1 reads SGHDT; CDR2 reads YYEEEE. The CDR3 extends over 15 amino acids. The V gene lost 1 base and the J gene lost 7 bases, with 12 bases spanning the gap. CDR3 region: CASSLNWSRNSPLHF. The CDR3 nucleotides read TGTGCCAGCAGCTTGAACTGGAGCCGCAATTCACCCCTCCACTTT.

As to this clone: The sample holds other DNA sequences that translate to the same CDR3. The V gene is TRBV19, the J gene TRBJ2-7; 10 nucleotides line up with TRBD1. The CDR3 sequence is 14 residues long. Germline loops: CDR1 LNHDA, CDR2 SQIVND (reference sequence). V trimming: 2 bases; J trimming: 3 bases; junction bases outside the gene matches: 1. CDR3 nucleotides: TGTGCCAGTAGTATACGGACAGGGGGCTACGAGCAGTACTTC. Encoded protein: CASSIRTGGYEQYF.

In this sample, this clone turned up a few times. The V and J genes are TRBV18 and TRBJ2-1, with a possible D match to TRBD2 (6 bases). Germline V lookup: CDR1 KGHSH, CDR2 LQKENI. The germline V and J ends were trimmed by 1 base and 5 bases, with 15 bases remaining between them. The CDR3 extends over 16 amino acids. The CDR3 DNA reads TGTGCCAGCTCACCACGATCGGGGGATACCAACAATGAGCAGTTCTTC. It translates to CASSPRSGDTNNEQFF. The full variable domain, completed using reference TRBV18 and TRBJ2-1, is NAGVMQNPRHLVRRRGQEARLRCSPMKGHSHVYWYRQLPEEGLKFMVYLQKENIIDESGMPKERFSAEFPKEGPSILRIQQVVRGDSAAYFCASSPRSGDTNNEQFFGPGTRLTVL.

With regard to this clone: Distinct nucleotide sequences in the sample also encode this CDR3. J is TRBJ2-2 and V is TRBV14; D ambiguous. The CDR3 runs to 12 residues. Trimming left V 2 bases short and J 6 bases short, with 4 bases between. Germline V gene lookup returns CDR1 SGHDN and CDR2 FVKESK. CDR3 nucleotides: TGTGCCAGCAGCCAAACTCCCGGGGAGCTGTTTTTT. The encoded protein is CASSQTPGELFF.

The genes are TRBV5-4 and TRBJ2-3, with unresolved D. Germline CDR1 SGHNT, CDR2 YYREEE (reference sequence). V shed 4 bases and J shed 0 bases, with 6 bases lying between them. This CDR3 region has 13 residues. In DNA form, the CDR3 reads TGTGCCAGCAGCAGAACTAGCACAGATACGCAGTATTTT. Its translation: CASSRTSTDTQYF.

The rearrangement uses TRBV19 and TRBJ2-2; maybe TRBD2 (7 bases). V was cut by 6 bases and J by 5 bases, with 16 bases left in between. This CDR3 is built from 15 residues. Germline V gene lookup returns CDR1 LNHDA and CDR2 SQIVND (reference sequence). CDR3 in amino acids: CASRPQGRGTGELFF. In nucleotides, the CDR3 is TGTGCCAGTAGACCTCAGGGGAGGGGGACCGGGGAGCTGTTTTTT.

In its sample, this clone was seen many times. The V gene is TRBV5-4, the J gene TRBJ1-2; D unclear. The V end lost 0 bases, the J end lost 1 base, and 7 bases lay between the germline ends. This CDR3 is 14 amino acids long. CDR1 and CDR2 (germline): SGHNT, YYREEE (reference sequence). The CDR3, as DNA: TGTGCCAGCAGCTTGGCCATGGATAACTATGGCTACACCTTC. This encodes CASSLAMDNYGYTF.

The rearrangement links TRBV5-8 to TRBJ2-5; TRBD2 aligns across 7 bases. Germline V gives CDR1 SGHTS, CDR2 YDEGEE. Trimming removed 0 bases from V and 14 bases from J; junction bases left unmatched: 7. The CDR3 sequence is 12 residues long. The CDR3: CASSLGASGRYF. Written as DNA, the CDR3 is TGTGCCAGCAGCTTGGGGGCTAGCGGCCGATACTTC.

The chain couples TRBV5-1 to TRBJ2-3, with D perhaps matching TRBD2 (5 bases). The CDR3 runs 15 residues. Trimming took 4 bases from V and 1 from J, leaving 13 bases between them. From germline, CDR1 is SGHRS and CDR2 YFSETQ. CDR3 amino acids: CASSNSASRTDTQYF. The DNA of the CDR3 is TGCGCCAGCAGCAATTCGGCTAGCCGCACAGATACGCAGTATTTT.

V usage is TRBV7-2 and J usage is TRBJ1-1; D may be TRBD1 (5 bases). Between the trimmed V and J ends, which lost 5 bases and 4 bases, there was a span of 11 bases. Per the germline V gene, CDR1 is SGHTA and CDR2 is FQGNSA. This CDR3 has 13 amino acids. The CDR3 sequence: CASSARALTEAFF. DNA of the CDR3: TGTGCCAGCAGCGCCAGGGCTCTCACTGAAGCTTTCTTT.

The chain combines TRBV30 with TRBJ2-3, with D uncertain. The V gene's germline CDR1 is GTSNPN and CDR2 SVGIG (reference sequence). Trimming took 3 bases from V and 4 from J, leaving 11 bases between them. The CDR3 totals 13 residues. The CDR3 DNA follows: TGTGCCTGGAGCCCCCTCCTATCAGATACGCAGTATTTT. This translates into CAWSPLLSDTQYF.

This clone was counted only a few times. This chain links TRBV28 with TRBJ2-7, with TRBD1 identical over 8 bases. This CDR3 contains 15 residues. V lost 3 bases and J lost 1; bases outside the gene matches: 5. Germline assignment: CDR1 MDHEN and CDR2 SYDVKM. The CDR3 sequence is CASSFSGQGSYEQYF. For the CDR3, the DNA is TGTGCCAGCAGTTTTAGCGGACAGGGTTCCTACGAGCAGTACTTC.

This clone appeared once. The chain joins TRBV2 to TRBJ2-1; D not certain. Trimming took 3 bases from V and 5 from J, leaving 8 bases between them. The CDR3 has 13 amino acids. The germline V gene encodes CDR1 SNHLY and CDR2 FYNNEI. The CDR3 nucleotides are TGTGCCAGCAGTGACAGGTTCAACAATGAGCAGTTCTTC. Its protein product is CASSDRFNNEQFF.